What follows are 15 T cell receptor beta chains derived from one specimen sequenced in a study of CD8+CD57+ T cells in acquired aplastic anemia. Genomic DNA, the template, was used for profiling of the TCR beta VDJ and CDR3. MiXCR, run by TCRdb on the reads, gives a single entry per CDR3 protein. The data contain roughly 250,000 distinct CDR3 sequences, around 43% of them seen just once; the ten biggest clones take up 7.8%. Patients sequenced had flow cytometry evidence of CD8+CD57+ cell expansion. Sequencing was performed on sorted CD4+, CD8+, or CD8+CD57+ T cells (not recorded which) from PBMCs. These receptors were collected from a human donor with aplastic anemia.

This clonotype was seen many times. V usage is TRBV5-8 and J usage is TRBJ1-2; 8 nucleotides match TRBD1. The V gene end was trimmed by 4 bases and the J gene end by 7 bases; junction bases not matched to a gene: 9. This CDR3 contains 14 residues. CDR1 and CDR2 from the germline V gene are SGHTS and YDEGEE. The DNA for the CDR3 is TGTGCCAGCAGCCTCCCAGGGGGCGCGAGTGGCTACACCTTC. Protein product: CASSLPGGASGYTF.

Comment on this clonotype: The junction differs from germline at one of its ends, possibly a read error. The V and J genes are TRBV4-1 and TRBJ2-5; possible D gene TRBD1, 6 bases. The CDR3 contains 15 residues. Germline V lookup: CDR1 MGHRA, CDR2 YSYEKL. The DNA for the CDR3 is TGTGCCAGCAGCCTTGAGCTGGGGGCCCTTGAGACCCAGTACTTC. Its protein is CASSLELGALETQYF.

Many counts were recorded for this clonotype. V usage is TRBV30 and J usage is TRBJ1-3; unclear D gene. Germline loops: CDR1 GTSNPN, CDR2 SVGIG (reference sequence). This CDR3 has 12 residues. V dropped 0 bases and J dropped 3 bases, with 3 bases sitting between them. The CDR3 DNA is TGTGCCTGGAGTGTAGGTGGAAACACCATATATTTT. Encoded protein: CAWSVGGNTIYF.

This clonotype was counted ten times or more. The CDR3 DNA reads as TGTGCCATCACTAGCGGGAGTCTCTACGAGCAGTACTTC. Translated, it gives CAITSGSLYEQYF. The chain links TRBV2 to TRBJ2-7; TRBD2 agrees at 11 bases. CDR3 length: 13 amino acids. The germline gives CDR1 SNHLY, CDR2 FYNNEI. Unmatched junction bases numbered 5, after V lost 10 bases and J lost 3 bases.

This chain links TRBV20-1 with TRBJ1-1; tentatively, D is TRBD1 (6 bases). CDR3 length equals 14 residues. Germline V gene data show CDR1 as DFQATT and CDR2 as SNEGSKA (reference sequence). Trimming left V 3 bases short and J 0 bases short, with 11 bases between. The CDR3 sequence: CSASMDSLNTEAFF. In nucleotides, the CDR3 is TGCAGTGCTAGCATGGACAGCTTGAACACTGAAGCTTTCTTT.

The V and J genes are TRBV6-5 and TRBJ1-1, with a weak D call TRBD1 (6 bases). This CDR3 is 16 amino acids long. The V gene's germline CDR1 is MNHEY and CDR2 SVGAGI. Trimming cost V 0 bases and J 2 bases, with 13 bases left between them. The CDR3 DNA follows: TGTGCCAGCAGTTACTCGAAACGGACAGATAACACTGAAGCTTTCTTT. This encodes CASSYSKRTDNTEAFF.

This clonotype was counted between two and nine times. A much larger clone is a single base away; this may be a read error. The conserved final phenylalanine or tryptophan is absent from the CDR3, which likely points to a read error. The rearrangement joins TRBV6-1 to TRBJ2-5; D possibly corresponds to TRBD1 (5 bases). The ends were cut back, 11 bases at V and 5 bases at J, with 12 bases in the middle. Per germline, CDR1 MNHNS and CDR2 SASEGT. This CDR3 region has 11 residues. The CDR3 nucleotides are TGTGCCTTCCGACAGTTCGAGACCCAGTACATC. Translating it yields CAFRQFETQYI.

The rearrangement links TRBV29-1 to TRBJ1-1, with 7 bases identical to TRBD1. This CDR3 has 12 amino acids. After removal of 8 bases from V and 1 base from J, the junction contained 4 bases not matched to a gene. CDR1 and CDR2 (germline): SQVTM, ANQGSEA. The DNA for the CDR3 is TGCAGCTCTCGACAGGGGAACACTGAAGCTTTCTTT. Amino acid sequence: CSSRQGNTEAFF.

This clonotype came up many times. The gene calls are TRBV13 and TRBJ2-1, with 8 bases that match TRBD2. The germline V gene encodes CDR1 PRHDT and CDR2 FYEKMQ (reference sequence). The CDR3 runs to 14 residues. After removal of 7 bases from V and 0 bases from J, the junction contained 2 bases not matched to a gene. The CDR3 DNA sequence: TGTGCCAGCAAGGGACTAGGCTCCTACAATGAGCAGTTCTTC. Protein: CASKGLGSYNEQFF.

The chain uses TRBV7-2 and TRBJ1-4, with 11 bases lining up with TRBD1. Germline lookup yields CDR1 SGHTA and CDR2 FQGNSA. The CDR3 sequence is 15 residues long. V gave up 3 bases and J gave up 7 bases; unmatched junction bases: 4. CDR3 coding DNA: TGTGCCAGCAGCTTCTCGGGACAGGGGGGTGAAAAACTGTTTTTT. This translates into CASSFSGQGGEKLFF.

This clonotype was counted ten times or more. This chain connects TRBV10-3 to TRBJ1-1; 9 nucleotides match TRBD1. Looked up from germline, CDR1 is ENHRY and CDR2 is SYGVKD. Unmatched junction bases numbered 2, after V lost 2 bases and J lost 1 base. CDR3 length: 15 amino acids. The CDR3 DNA reads as TGTGCCATCAGTGAGCCGGGACAGGGGAACACTGAAGCTTTCTTT. It codes for CAISEPGQGNTEAFF.

V gene TRBV10-3 combines with J gene TRBJ1-2, with 11 bases matching TRBD1. Germline-derived CDR1 and CDR2 are ENHRY and SYGVKD. Trimming took 6 bases from V and 7 from J; bases not matched to a gene: 13. The CDR3 covers 16 residues. The CDR3 DNA reads TGTGCCATCAGAACGGACAGGGGGCGCTTAATAGGTGGCTACACCTTC. Residues: CAIRTDRGRLIGGYTF.

This clonotype has ten or more counts. Because the CDR3's place on the DNA is in doubt, the DNA is left out and the CDR3 is given as listed by TCRdb. The chain employs TRBV7-5 and TRBJ1-1. TRBV7-5 is a known pseudogene. The CDR3 adds up to 16 amino acids, both ends counted. CDR3 region: CISVPERGLSHTEAFF.

The V gene is TRBV27, the J gene TRBJ2-7; TRBD2 agrees at 13 bases. The CDR3 is 13 residues long. Germline trimming cut 10 bases from V and 6 bases from J; bases unmatched to any gene: 6. Germline values: CDR1 MNHEY, CDR2 SMNVEV (reference sequence). The CDR3 region has the DNA TGTGCCACCGGACTAGCGGGAGATACCGAGCAGTACTTC. This sequence encodes CATGLAGDTEQYF.

This clonotype was seen more than once but under ten times. Here the CDR3 reads CAWSVRQGPAAYEQYF. The CDR3 nucleotides read TGTGCCTGGAGTGTACGGCAAGGTCCCGCGGCATACGAGCAGTACTTC. The chain joins TRBV30 to TRBJ2-7, with unresolved D. The CDR3 extends over 16 amino acids. V lost 0 bases to trimming and J lost 4 bases, with 19 bases between them. Germline assignment: CDR1 GTSNPN and CDR2 SVGIG (reference sequence).